One sample yielded the 21 T cell receptor beta chains listed below, sequenced in a study of cytomegalovirus exposure and HLA in healthy donors. The study ran its PCR with 60 Vbeta and 13 Jbeta primers. The repertoire was sequenced with immunoSEQ multiplex PCR; TCRdb's copy has only in-frame clones and lacks some. The sample has some 200,000 clones, 80% to 85% seen once. The sample consisted of PBMCs. These receptors came from a woman younger than 30 in good health and CMV-seronegative.

This clone has a single count. The gene calls are TRBV5-1 and TRBJ2-5; 11 bases align to TRBD2. The CDR3 sequence is 15 residues long. Per germline, CDR1 SGHRS and CDR2 YFSETQ. V was clipped by 4 bases and J by 5 bases; unmatched bases: 7. CDR3 DNA: TGCGCCAGCAGCCCCACTAGCGGGAGTGGGGAGACCCAGTACTTC. It specifies CASSPTSGSGETQYF. Full variable domain (missing parts from reference TRBV5-1 and TRBJ2-5): KAGVTQTPRYLIKTRGQQVTLSCSPISGHRSVSWYQQTPGQGLQFLFEYFSETQRNKGNFPGRFSGRQFSNSRSEMNVSTLELGDSALYLCASSPTSGSGETQYFGPGTRLLVL.

The gene calls are TRBV27 and TRBJ1-2; D is perhaps TRBD1 (6 bases). With 5 bases removed from V and 5 bases from J, the gap between germline ends came to 15 bases. The CDR3 is 14 residues long. From germline, CDR1 is MNHEY and CDR2 SMNVEV (reference sequence). CDR3 region: CASSPGGPGYGYTF. In nucleotides, the CDR3 is TGTGCCAGCAGTCCCGGGGGGCCGGGATATGGCTACACCTTC.

This chain uses TRBV19 with TRBJ1-2; TRBD1 matches 7 bases. Looked up from germline, CDR1 is LNHDA and CDR2 is SQIVND (reference sequence). V shed 3 bases, J shed 4 bases, and the junction held 8 bases outside the gene matches. The CDR3 runs to 15 residues. CDR3 loop: CASSMQRGTAYGYTF. CDR3 DNA: TGTGCCAGTAGTATGCAACGGGGGACAGCCTATGGCTACACCTTC.

Regarding this clone: Other DNA sequences within the sample encode an identical CDR3. The chain carries TRBV7-2 and TRBJ1-1; 8 nucleotides line up with TRBD1. Germline assignment: CDR1 SGHTA and CDR2 FQGNSA. The CDR3 has 15 amino acids. The V gene end was trimmed by 1 base and the J gene end by 3 bases; junction bases not matched to a gene: 4. In nucleotides, the CDR3 is TGTGCCAGCAGCTTAGGGGGGACAGGCTACACTGAAGCTTTCTTT. It translates to CASSLGGTGYTEAFF.

This clone has only a few counts. Compared with germline, one end of the junction differs, possibly owing to a read error. The chain combines TRBV5-4 with TRBJ2-7; D is ambiguous. Per the germline V gene, CDR1 is SGHNT and CDR2 is YYREEE (reference sequence). The CDR3 has 14 residues. The CDR3 region is CASSLEVSSHEQYF. For the CDR3, the DNA is TGTGCCAGCAGCTTGGAGGTTAGCTCCCACGAGCAGTACTTC.

This chain joins TRBV20-1 and TRBJ1-5, with a possible D match to TRBD1 (6 bases). The CDR3 consists of 11 residues. Germline-derived CDR1 and CDR2 are DFQATT and SNEGSKA (reference sequence). The V and J ends lost 5 bases and 6 bases respectively, with 8 bases between them. The CDR3, as DNA: TGCAGTGCTTTAGGGGGTCAGCCCCAGCATTTT. Amino acids: CSALGGQPQHF.

V gene TRBV11-2 combines with J gene TRBJ1-1; D is perhaps TRBD1 (6 bases). The CDR3 length is 18 residues. The V end was cut by 4 bases, the J end by 0 bases, with 21 bases between. Germline CDR1 reads SGHAT; CDR2 reads FQNNGV. The CDR3, as DNA: TGTGCCAGCAGCTCCAGACTGACACAGGGACGAATGAACACTGAAGCTTTCTTT. It is translated as CASSSRLTQGRMNTEAFF.

This chain joins TRBV7-9 and TRBJ2-4; D perhaps matches TRBD1 (6 bases). The CDR3 has 14 residues. Germline CDR1 is SEHNR and CDR2 is FQNEAQ (reference sequence). V shed 5 bases and J shed 1 base, with 9 bases lying between them. Here the CDR3 reads CASSRTGAKNIQYF. In nucleotides, the CDR3 is TGTGCCAGCAGCCGTACAGGGGCCAAAAACATTCAGTACTTC. The complete variable domain, with remaining parts taken from reference TRBV7-9 and TRBJ2-4, reads DTGVSQNPRHKITKRGQNVTFRCDPISEHNRLYWYRQTLGQGPEFLTYFQNEAQLEKSRLLSDRFSAERPKGSFSTLEIQRTEQGDSAMYLCASSRTGAKNIQYFGAGTRLSVL.

The V and J genes are TRBV14 and TRBJ1-2; 8 bases are shared with TRBD1. The CDR3 has 14 residues. Germline V gene sequence: CDR1 SGHDN, CDR2 FVKESK. Losses at the gene ends were 4 bases for V and 8 bases for J; bases not matched to a gene: 9. CDR3 residues: CASSPTRTGYGYTF. In nucleotides, the CDR3 is TGTGCCAGCAGCCCTACCCGGACAGGGTACGGCTACACCTTC.

The CDR3 region is CAWSPGVGQPQHF. As DNA, the CDR3 is TGTGCCTGGAGTCCCGGGGTAGGACAGCCCCAGCATTTT. J is TRBJ1-5 and V is TRBV30; D is ambiguous. CDR1 and CDR2 (germline): GTSNPN, SVGIG (reference sequence). CDR3 size: 13 residues. The V and J ends lost 2 bases and 7 bases respectively, with 12 bases between them.

The V gene is TRBV9, the J gene TRBJ1-2; perhaps TRBD1 as D (5 bases). From germline, CDR1 is SGDLS and CDR2 YYNGEE. CDR3 length equals 16 residues. The V and J ends lost 0 bases and 4 bases respectively, with 16 bases between them. The CDR3 sequence is CASSVGLRQYIYGYTF. Here the CDR3 DNA reads TGTGCCAGCAGCGTAGGGCTACGACAGTATATCTATGGCTACACCTTC.

Only a few counts were recorded for this clone. The V gene is TRBV30, the J gene TRBJ1-1; TRBD1 agrees at 10 bases. The CDR3 is 15 residues long. The germline gives CDR1 GTSNPN, CDR2 SVGIG (reference sequence). V gave up 1 base and J gave up 1 base; unmatched junction bases: 3. CDR3 bases: TGTGCCTGGAGTGCAGGGGACAGGGGGAACACTGAAGCTTTCTTT. This encodes CAWSAGDRGNTEAFF.

This chain uses TRBV21-1 with TRBJ2-3; no check of the table's D call, TRBD1, against the DNA was made. TRBV21-1 is a pseudogene locus. The CDR3 totals 17 residues. Here the CDR3 reads CASSNGTGKRSKVTQYF. As DNA, the CDR3 is TGTGCCAGCAGCAACGGAACAGGGAAGAGATCGAAGGTTACGCAGTATTTT.

The chain carries TRBV6-6 and TRBJ1-2; possible D gene TRBD1, 6 bases. This CDR3 region has 13 residues. V was trimmed by 5 bases and J by 8 bases, leaving 15 bases between them. Germline CDR1 is MNHNY and CDR2 is SVGAGI (reference sequence). CDR3 nucleotides: TGTGCCAGCAGTCAGCGGGGGGGCAGGGGCTACACCTTC. Translated: CASSQRGGRGYTF.

CDR3 amino acids: CAWRTGRRQETQYF. The CDR3 nucleotides are TGTGCCTGGAGGACAGGCCGAAGACAAGAGACCCAGTACTTC. This chain links TRBV30 with TRBJ2-5; weak D call: TRBD1 (6 bases). The CDR3 has 14 residues. V was pared by 3 bases and J by 2 bases, with 13 bases between. The germline CDR1 and CDR2 sequences are GTSNPN and SVGIG (reference sequence).

The chain carries TRBV6-1 and TRBJ2-5; possibly TRBD2 for D (5 bases). In germline, CDR1 is MNHNS, CDR2 SASEGT. The V end lost 6 bases, the J end lost 0 bases, and 11 bases lay between the germline ends. The CDR3 consists of 14 residues. As DNA, the CDR3 is TGTGCCAGCAGGCCGGGATTTTACCAAGAGACCCAGTACTTC. This gives the protein CASRPGFYQETQYF.

The genes are TRBV27 and TRBJ2-7; 7 bases map to TRBD2. V dropped 5 bases and J dropped 3; count of bases not matched to a gene: 13. CDR1 MNHEY and CDR2 SMNVEV come from the germline V gene (reference sequence). CDR3 size: 16 residues. The CDR3 region has the DNA TGTGCCAGCAGTCTGACGCTAGCGGAGTTAGGCTACGAGCAGTACTTC. Translation gives CASSLTLAELGYEQYF.

This chain connects TRBV28 to TRBJ2-7, with D possibly being TRBD1 (6 bases). Per germline, CDR1 MDHEN and CDR2 SYDVKM. Trimming shortened V by 7 bases and J by 7 bases, and 29 bases separated the two germline ends. The CDR3 extends over 17 amino acids. The DNA for the CDR3 is TGTGCCAGCACCCCTTCCTCCGCAGGTACAGGGAAGGAGGAGCAGTACTTC. Protein sequence: CASTPSSAGTGKEEQYF.

The chain links TRBV19 to TRBJ1-4; TRBD1 is a possible D gene (5 bases). V was shortened by 8 bases and J by 8 bases, with 15 bases between the two germline ends. The CDR3 loop spans 13 amino acids. Germline V gene sequence: CDR1 LNHDA, CDR2 SQIVND (reference sequence). This CDR3 reads CASQPPGGEKLFF. The DNA of the CDR3 is TGTGCCAGTCAGCCTCCCGGGGGGGAAAAACTGTTTTTT.

V and J are TRBV7-8 and TRBJ2-3; 14 bases map to TRBD2. The junction had 15 bases not matched to a gene; V was cut back by 2 bases and J by 5 bases. CDR1 SGHVS and CDR2 FQNEAQ come from the germline V gene. This CDR3 contains 20 residues. The CDR3 reads CASSLFSTGGLAGGRDTQYF. The CDR3 bases are TGTGCCAGCAGCTTATTTTCGACAGGAGGACTAGCGGGAGGAAGAGATACGCAGTATTTT. The full variable domain, with the rest looked up from reference TRBV7-8 and TRBJ2-3, is GAGVSQSPRYKVAKRGQDVALRCDPISGHVSLFWYQQALGQGPEFLTYFQNEAQLDKSGLPSDRFFAERPEGSVSTLKIQRTQQEDSAVYLCASSLFSTGGLAGGRDTQYFGPGTRLTVL.

This clone was counted a single time. The chain has TRBV23-1 and TRBJ2-7; no clear D. TRBV23-1 is annotated as an ORF whose role is uncertain. V was pared by 9 bases and J by 6 bases, with 9 bases between. The CDR3 runs to 10 residues. The CDR3 sequence is CARRASEQYV. Here the CDR3 DNA reads TGCGCCAGGCGCGCGAGCGAGCAGTACGTC.